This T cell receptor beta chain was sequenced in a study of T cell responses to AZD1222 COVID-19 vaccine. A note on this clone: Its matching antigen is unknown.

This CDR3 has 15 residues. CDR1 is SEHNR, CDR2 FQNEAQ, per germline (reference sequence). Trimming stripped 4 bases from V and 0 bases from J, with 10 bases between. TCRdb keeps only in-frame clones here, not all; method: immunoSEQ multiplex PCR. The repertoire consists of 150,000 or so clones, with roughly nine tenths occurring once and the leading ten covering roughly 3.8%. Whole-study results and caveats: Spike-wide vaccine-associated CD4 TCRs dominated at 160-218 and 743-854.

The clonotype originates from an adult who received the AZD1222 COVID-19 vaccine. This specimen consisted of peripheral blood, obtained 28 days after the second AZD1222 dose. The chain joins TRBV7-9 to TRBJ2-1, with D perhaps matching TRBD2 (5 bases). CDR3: CASSYRGNSYNEQFF. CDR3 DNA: TGTGCCAGCAGCTACCGGGGAAACTCCTACAATGAGCAGTTCTTC. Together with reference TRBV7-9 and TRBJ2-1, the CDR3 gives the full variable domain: DTGVSQNPRHKITKRGQNVTFRCDPISEHNRLYWYRQTLGQGPEFLTYFQNEAQLEKSRLLSDRFSAERPKGSFSTLEIQRTEQGDSAMYLCASSYRGNSYNEQFFGPGTRLTVL.